This record looks at one T cell receptor (beta chain) sequence and its context. The antigen is not known. The entry originates in a study of T cell therapy after organ transplantation. Study observations and caveats: In nonresponders, reduced coverage from low CD8+ yield may limit detected expansions.

V lost 6 bases and J lost 0, with 12 bases in between. This CDR3 region has 14 residues. Germline V CDR1 and CDR2: SQVTM, ANQGSEA. Data came from immunoSEQ multiplex PCR; TCRdb stores just in-frame clones and leaves some out. The table shows nearly 20,000 clones, with 81% occurring only once. Time point indicated: 4-8 weeks after completion of therapy. The clonotype was recovered from a human patient who had received a solid organ transplant and had CMV disease. A share of the T cells may be of graft donor origin. The material sequenced was CD8+ T cells from blood, taken after autologous CMV-specific T cell therapy. The rearrangement joins TRBV29-1 to TRBJ1-3; maybe TRBD1 (6 bases). The CDR3 DNA sequence: TGCAGCGTGGCGGGGGGCGGCTCTGGAAACACCATATATTTT. It yields the protein CSVAGGGSGNTIYF.